One sample yielded the 27 T cell receptor beta chains listed below, sequenced in a study of T cell repertoires in cytomegalovirus infection. TCRdb re-analysed the reads in MiXCR, keeping a single row per CDR3 protein. The repertoire has 150,000 to 200,000 distinct CDR3 sequences, 8.5% to 10% of them found once; the top ten carry approximately 4.6%. Sequencing used PBMCs. Every receptor here comes from a human donor in good health (CMV status not recorded). Some clones in this sample may be carry-over from other donors' samples.

This clonotype showed up many times. The chain carries TRBV13 and TRBJ1-6, with a tentative D call TRBD1 (6 bases). V shed 5 bases and J shed 9 bases, with 17 bases lying between them. The CDR3 contains 15 residues. Germline V gene sequence: CDR1 PRHDT, CDR2 FYEKMQ (reference sequence). The CDR3 spells CASSPRGRGGSPLHF. The CDR3 DNA sequence: TGTGCCAGCAGCCCCCGGGGAAGGGGGGGTTCACCCCTCCACTTT.

There are a few counts of this clonotype. This chain's CDR3 is CSASGGDPYNEQFF. CDR3 DNA: TGCAGTGCTAGCGGGGGAGACCCCTACAATGAGCAGTTCTTC. The V and J genes are TRBV20-1 and TRBJ2-1; a weak D match, TRBD2 (6 bases). Per germline, CDR1 DFQATT and CDR2 SNEGSKA (reference sequence). The CDR3 sequence is 14 residues long. V was clipped by 3 bases and J by 2 bases, with 11 bases between them.

This clonotype was counted many times. J is TRBJ2-4 and V is TRBV20-1; D may be TRBD1 (6 bases). The CDR3 runs 14 residues. V was cut by 5 bases and J by 0 bases, with 11 bases left in between. In germline, CDR1 is DFQATT, CDR2 SNEGSKA (reference sequence). CDR3 nucleotide sequence: TGCAGTGCTCCGGACAGCCTAGCCAAAAACATTCAGTACTTC. Protein sequence: CSAPDSLAKNIQYF.

This clonotype turned up a few times. The chain is built from TRBV4-3 and TRBJ2-7; 7 bases are shared with TRBD1. Germline-derived CDR1 and CDR2 are LGHNA and YSLEER. V trimming: 4 bases; J trimming: 2 bases; junction bases outside the gene matches: 11. CDR3 length: 16 amino acids. The CDR3 coding sequence is TGCGCCAGCAGCCCGGCGGAGGACAGGTCGACCTACGAGCAGTACTTC. Amino acid sequence: CASSPAEDRSTYEQYF.

The V call is TRBV15, the J call TRBJ1-2; D is uncertain. Trimming stripped 0 bases from V and 8 bases from J, with 13 bases between. CDR3 length: 14 amino acids. The germline V gene has CDR1 LNHNV and CDR2 YYDKDF (reference sequence). The DNA of the CDR3 is TGTGCCACCAGCAGAGACCGAGCGAGGGTCGGCTACACCTTC. Translation: CATSRDRARVGYTF.

The V call is TRBV28, the J call TRBJ2-5; 11 bases agree with TRBD2. Germline CDR1 and CDR2: MDHEN and SYDVKM. This CDR3 region has 15 residues. V shed 5 bases, J shed 3 bases, and the junction held 5 bases outside the gene matches. In nucleotides, the CDR3 is TGTGCCAGCAGTCGGACTAGCGGGTCTAAAGAGACCCAGTACTTC. Translated, it gives CASSRTSGSKETQYF.

The chain is built from TRBV12-3 or TRBV12-4 and TRBJ1-1, with 8 bases fitting TRBD1. The CDR3 totals 15 residues. Unmatched junction bases numbered 11, after V lost 6 bases and J lost 5 bases. CDR3 bases: TGTGCCAGCAGCCTCGATGGACAGGGTCGAACTGAAGCTTTCTTT. Encoded protein: CASSLDGQGRTEAFF.

As regards this clonotype: A much more abundant neighbour one base away suggests this may be a read error. J is TRBJ2-7 and V is TRBV6-8; no firm D call. Trimming left V 7 bases short and J 3 bases short, with 10 bases between. Germline CDR1 reads MNHGY; CDR2 reads SAAAGT. This CDR3 is 12 amino acids long. CDR3 protein: CASKIGHYEQYF. The DNA for the CDR3 is TGTGCCAGCAAGATAGGGCACTACGAGCAGTACTTC.

Many counts were recorded for this clonotype. The chain combines TRBV10-1 with TRBJ1-1, with no clear D. From germline, CDR1 is WNHNN and CDR2 SYGVQD (reference sequence). Trimming left V 6 bases short and J 1 base short, with 12 bases between. The CDR3 loop spans 14 amino acids. The CDR3 spells CASSSDVQNTEAFF. In DNA, the CDR3 is TGCGCCAGCAGCTCGGACGTCCAGAACACTGAAGCTTTCTTT.

In this sample, this clonotype turned up many times. The chain joins TRBV7-2 to TRBJ2-7; D might be TRBD1 (7 bases). Trimming stripped 1 base from V and 3 bases from J, with 13 bases between. The CDR3 is 15 residues long. CDR1 SGHTA and CDR2 FQGNSA come from the germline V gene. CDR3 DNA: TGTGCCAGCAGCTTAGATGGAGGGGGCTTCTACGAGCAGTACTTC. Amino acids: CASSLDGGGFYEQYF.

This rearrangement joins TRBV6-2 or TRBV6-3 to TRBJ1-2; D perhaps matches TRBD1 (5 bases). The germline V gene has CDR1 MNHEY and CDR2 SVGEGT. The CDR3 is 13 amino acids. The V gene lost 5 bases and the J gene lost 9 bases, with 16 bases spanning the gap. CDR3 bases: TGTGCCAGCAGTGAAGTATCAGGGCTGAGCTACACCTTC. Translated, it gives CASSEVSGLSYTF.

This clonotype has at least ten counts. CDR3 coding DNA: TGTGCCAGCAGCTTACAGGGCTCGAACACTGAAGCTTTCTTT. Residues: CASSLQGSNTEAFF. The chain employs TRBV7-9 and TRBJ1-1; possibly TRBD1 for D (5 bases). Per the germline V gene, CDR1 is SEHNR and CDR2 is FQNEAQ (reference sequence). V was shortened by 2 bases and J by 1 base, with 8 bases between the two germline ends. The CDR3 has 14 residues.

This clonotype was counted at least ten times. This chain connects TRBV7-2 to TRBJ1-2; possibly TRBD1 for D (6 bases). CDR3 length: 15 amino acids. Germline V gene sequence: CDR1 SGHTA, CDR2 FQGNSA. V lost 5 bases, J lost 4 bases, and 17 bases lay in between. In nucleotides, the CDR3 is TGTGCCAGCAGCCCGAGCCGGACAGTTCTCTATGGCTACACCTTC. Its translation is CASSPSRTVLYGYTF.

A few counts support this clonotype. V is TRBV30 and J is TRBJ1-5; D is possibly TRBD1 (5 bases). Germline CDR1 reads GTSNPN; CDR2 reads SVGIG (reference sequence). With 8 bases removed from V and 7 bases from J, the gap between germline ends came to 12 bases. This CDR3 has 11 amino acids. The CDR3 bases are TGTGCCGCGGGAGGGGAGCAGCCCCAGCATTTT. Its protein is CAAGGEQPQHF.

This clonotype was found many times. The V call is TRBV7-8, the J call TRBJ2-3; TRBD2 agrees at 7 bases. V gave up 4 bases and J gave up 2 bases; unmatched junction bases: 6. From germline, CDR1 is SGHVS and CDR2 FQNEAQ. This CDR3 is built from 15 residues. The CDR3 DNA reads TGTGCCAGCAGCTCGAGACTAGCTAACACAGATACGCAGTATTTT. Encoded protein: CASSSRLANTDTQYF.

This clonotype was found many times. The DNA for the CDR3 is TGTGCCAGCAGCTTCCTCGACAGGGTTCTCGAAGCTTTCTTT. This sequence encodes CASSFLDRVLEAFF. This sequence joins TRBV7-2 and TRBJ1-1, with 7 bases aligning to TRBD1. V dropped 3 bases and J dropped 8; count of bases not matched to a gene: 9. There are 14 residues in the CDR3. Germline CDR1 and CDR2: SGHTA and FQGNSA. Filled out from reference TRBV7-2 and TRBJ1-1, the complete variable domain reads GAGVSQSPSNKVTEKGKDVELRCDPISGHTALYWYRQSLGQGLEFLIYFQGNSAPDKSGLPSDRFSAERTGGSVSTLTIQRTQQEDSAVYLCASSFLDRVLEAFFGQGTRLTVV.

This clonotype came up many times. CDR3 loop: CASSIGRNQETQYF. The DNA for the CDR3 is TGTGCCAGCAGCATCGGACGGAACCAAGAGACCCAGTACTTC. V and J are TRBV7-2 and TRBJ2-5; D gene uncertain. The germline V gene has CDR1 SGHTA and CDR2 FQGNSA. The CDR3 runs to 14 residues. Trimming removed 5 bases at V and 0 bases at J, with 10 bases between.

In this sample, this clonotype turned up a few times. CDR3 coding DNA: TGTGCCAGCAGCCTCCTGCAGAGGACCCGCATTCGTGAGCAGTTCTTC. Encoded protein: CASSLLQRTRIREQFF. The chain joins TRBV14 to TRBJ2-1; unclear D gene. V was cut by 4 bases and J by 9 bases, with 22 bases left in between. CDR1 is SGHDN and CDR2 is FVKESK in the germline V gene. The length of the CDR3 is 16 residues.

Many counts were recorded for this clonotype. The J gene is TRBJ2-3, the V gene TRBV7-2, with D maybe TRBD2 (5 bases). The V end was cut by 5 bases, the J end by 2 bases, with 14 bases between. The CDR3 sequence is 15 residues long. The germline CDR1 and CDR2 sequences are SGHTA and FQGNSA. For the CDR3, the DNA is TGTGCCAGCAGCCCACAGCGGAAAGCCACAGATACGCAGTATTTT. Its translation: CASSPQRKATDTQYF. The whole variable domain, filled in from reference TRBV7-2 and TRBJ2-3, reads GAGVSQSPSNKVTEKGKDVELRCDPISGHTALYWYRQSLGQGLEFLIYFQGNSAPDKSGLPSDRFSAERTGGSVSTLTIQRTQQEDSAVYLCASSPQRKATDTQYFGPGTRLTVL.

As to this clonotype: One base away lies a much larger clone, so this may be a sequencing read error. The CDR3 DNA reads as TGTGCCAGCAGTTTCAGCAGGGCTGAGACCCAGTACTTC. This translates into CASSFSRAETQYF. The V gene is TRBV28, the J gene TRBJ2-5; tentative D call: TRBD1 (5 bases). The germline V and J ends were trimmed by 3 bases and 5 bases, with 10 bases remaining between them. The CDR3 extends over 13 amino acids. Germline values: CDR1 MDHEN, CDR2 SYDVKM. Complete variable domain (other parts from reference TRBV28 and TRBJ2-5): DVKVTQSSRYLVKRTGEKVFLECVQDMDHENMFWYRQDPGLGLRLIYFSYDVKMKEKGDIPEGYSVSREKKERFSLILESASTNQTSMYLCASSFSRAETQYFGPGTRLLVL.

The CDR3 nucleotides are TGTGCCATCACCGAGACAGGGTTTACTGAAGCTTTCTTT. This gives the protein CAITETGFTEAFF. V gene TRBV10-3 combines with J gene TRBJ1-1; 7 bases are shared with TRBD1. CDR1 ENHRY and CDR2 SYGVKD come from the germline V gene. The CDR3 covers 13 residues. J lost 5 bases, V lost 7 bases, and 7 bases had no gene match.

There are a few counts of this clonotype. The J gene is TRBJ1-5, the V gene TRBV7-8, with unresolved D. The CDR3 contains 15 residues. V was cut by 4 bases and J by 7 bases, with 17 bases left in between. Germline V gene sequence: CDR1 SGHVS, CDR2 FQNEAQ. The CDR3 region is CASSSEAAIRQPQHF. CDR3 nucleotides: TGTGCCAGCAGCTCAGAGGCTGCAATTAGACAGCCCCAGCATTTT.

This clonotype was detected only a few times. The chain is built from TRBV4-3 and TRBJ1-3; D gene ambiguous. In germline, CDR1 is LGHNA, CDR2 YSLEER. This CDR3 has 15 amino acids. Deletions cut 1 base from V and 4 bases from J, with 11 bases between. The CDR3 DNA follows: TGCGCCAGCAGCCAAGTGCAAGGAAACGGAAACACCATATATTTT. This gives the protein CASSQVQGNGNTIYF.

V is TRBV2 and J is TRBJ1-5; D not certain. This CDR3 is built from 12 residues. Trimming took off 6 bases at V and 6 bases at J, with 9 bases between the two ends. Germline CDR1 is SNHLY and CDR2 is FYNNEI. The CDR3 bases are TGTGCCAGCAGGGGGTCGAGTCAGCCCCAGCATTTT. It is translated as CASRGSSQPQHF.

This clonotype was counted at least ten times. The V call is TRBV7-2, the J call TRBJ1-4; no clear D gene. The CDR3 sequence is 14 residues long. From germline, CDR1 is SGHTA and CDR2 FQGNSA. V was shortened by 1 base and J by 8 bases, with 11 bases between the two germline ends. The CDR3 region is CASSLDVGSEKLFF. Written as DNA, the CDR3 is TGTGCCAGCAGCTTAGATGTGGGATCGGAAAAACTGTTTTTT.

In this sample, this clonotype turned up many times. The V and J genes are TRBV30 and TRBJ2-2; no definite D call. The CDR3 is 13 residues long. Between the trimmed V and J ends, which lost 1 base and 3 bases, there was a span of 6 bases. From germline, CDR1 is GTSNPN and CDR2 SVGIG (reference sequence). CDR3 protein: CAWSERDTGELFF. Written as DNA, the CDR3 is TGTGCCTGGAGTGAGAGAGACACCGGGGAGCTGTTTTTT.

This clonotype was observed at least ten times. The chain carries TRBV28 and TRBJ2-3; D may be TRBD1 or TRBD2 (5 bases each). The CDR3 consists of 15 residues. The germline CDR1 and CDR2 sequences are MDHEN and SYDVKM. V shed 6 bases and J shed 1 base, with 14 bases lying between them. The CDR3 reads CASRGEGTGTDTQYF. CDR3 DNA: TGTGCCAGCAGGGGAGAGGGGACCGGCACAGATACGCAGTATTTT.